Shown below are 2 T cell receptor beta chains from a single sample sequenced in a study of T cell responses to AZD1222 COVID-19 vaccine. The protocol was immunoSEQ multiplex PCR, while the TCRdb copy is restricted to in-frame clones and leaves out a portion. The data show about 82,000 clones, roughly 87% seen once. Here the sequenced sample was peripheral blood, taken 28 days after the second AZD1222 dose. These receptors were taken from an adult who received the AZD1222 COVID-19 vaccine.

The genes are TRBV7-3 and TRBJ2-5; 7 positions match TRBD2. Germline CDR1 SGHTA, CDR2 FQGTGA. The CDR3 consists of 15 residues. With 5 bases clipped from V and 5 bases from J, the junction kept 11 bases outside the gene matches. The CDR3 coding sequence is TGTGCCAGCAGCGTCACTGGTCGGGGAGGGGAGACCCAGTACTTC. As protein: CASSVTGRGGETQYF.

This chain uses TRBV9 with TRBJ1-6; possibly TRBD1 for D (5 bases). The CDR3 loop spans 14 amino acids. V was shortened by 1 base and J by 9 bases, with 11 bases between the two germline ends. CDR1 is SGDLS and CDR2 is YYNGEE in the germline V gene. CDR3 DNA: TGTGCCAGCAGCGTACAGGGTGTTGGTTCACCCCTCCACTTT. Amino acids: CASSVQGVGSPLHF. Variable domain in full (rest from reference TRBV9 and TRBJ1-6): DSGVTQTPKHLITATGQRVTLRCSPRSGDLSVYWYQQSLDQGLQFLIQYYNGEERAKGNILERFSAQQFPDLHSELNLSSLELGDSALYFCASSVQGVGSPLHFGNGTRLTVT.